The 30 T cell receptor beta chains given below trace back to one sample, sequenced in a study of T cell changes during pregnancy in multiple sclerosis. Clones were read by immunoSEQ multiplex PCR, and TCRdb kept only the in-frame ones, dropping some. The sample has around 69,000 clones, more than 80% seen once. Here the sequenced sample was peripheral blood, taken in the second trimester of pregnancy. The receptors were gathered from a female donor in good health, enrolled as a control in a pregnancy study.

The rearrangement links TRBV7-2 to TRBJ2-1, with 14 bases matching TRBD2. V was clipped by 5 bases and J by 7 bases; unmatched bases: 10. There are 17 residues in the CDR3. Germline CDR1 and CDR2: SGHTA and FQGNSA. The CDR3 loop reads CASSQTSGGAGINEQFF. CDR3 in DNA: TGTGCCAGCAGCCAGACTAGCGGGGGGGCCGGTATAAATGAGCAGTTCTTC.

The rearrangement uses TRBV18 and TRBJ2-2; a possible D gene is TRBD2 (5 bases). V shed 0 bases and J shed 1 base, with 6 bases lying between them. CDR3 length: 15 residues. Germline V gene lookup returns CDR1 KGHSH and CDR2 LQKENI. The CDR3 loop is CASSPPAGNTGELFF. The CDR3, as DNA: TGTGCCAGCTCACCACCGGCGGGGAACACCGGGGAGCTGTTTTTT.

The V and J genes are TRBV6-5 and TRBJ2-7; 7 bases are a match to TRBD2. The length of the CDR3 is 15 residues. Germline V gene lookup returns CDR1 MNHEY and CDR2 SVGAGI. V shed 2 bases and J 3 bases; nucleotides not matched to a gene: 7. CDR3 region: CASSYDGGLVYEQYF. The CDR3 nucleotides are TGTGCCAGCAGTTACGATGGCGGACTAGTCTACGAGCAGTACTTC.

This chain uses TRBV28 with TRBJ2-1; TRBD1 is a possible D gene (6 bases). Germline V CDR1 and CDR2: MDHEN, SYDVKM. V was shortened by 8 bases and J by 0 bases, with 11 bases between the two germline ends. The CDR3 runs to 14 residues. For the CDR3, the DNA is TGTGCCAGCCGTATAGGGGGCTCCTACAATGAGCAGTTCTTC. Its protein product is CASRIGGSYNEQFF.

The chain recombines TRBV20-1 with TRBJ1-1; the D gene is possibly TRBD1 (5 bases). CDR3 size: 11 residues. Germline CDR1 and CDR2: DFQATT and SNEGSKA (reference sequence). V was cut by 5 bases and J by 3 bases, with 7 bases left in between. The CDR3 loop is CSAGGDTEAFF. CDR3 sequence (DNA): TGCAGTGCTGGGGGGGACACTGAAGCTTTCTTT.

In this sample, this clone turned up a few times. V is TRBV5-6 and J is TRBJ1-6; 8 bases align to TRBD1. CDR3 length: 14 residues. Germline CDR1 is SGHDT and CDR2 is YYEEEE. The junction had 1 base not matched to a gene; V was cut back by 1 base and J by 7 bases. CDR3 bases: TGTGCCAGCAGCTTGAACAGGGGGAATTCACCCCTCCACTTT. Amino acid sequence: CASSLNRGNSPLHF.

The J gene is TRBJ2-3, the V gene TRBV9; D might be TRBD1 (6 bases). The length of the CDR3 is 16 residues. The germline CDR1 and CDR2 sequences are SGDLS and YYNGEE. V was pared by 4 bases and J by 2 bases, with 17 bases between. The CDR3 sequence is CASSSLGGPPTDTQYF. The CDR3, as DNA: TGTGCCAGCAGCTCCCTAGGGGGACCCCCCACAGATACGCAGTATTTT.

This chain uses TRBV4-1 with TRBJ1-4; possible D gene TRBD1, 6 bases. Germline V CDR1 and CDR2: MGHRA, YSYEKL. The CDR3 loop spans 16 amino acids. V was trimmed by 2 bases and J by 3 bases, leaving 13 bases between them. The CDR3 DNA reads as TGCGCCAGCAGCCAATTTCCCGGACAGTCTAATGAAAAACTGTTTTTT. Residues: CASSQFPGQSNEKLFF.

The chain links TRBV6-5 to TRBJ2-7; no clear D gene. Germline CDR1 MNHEY, CDR2 SVGAGI. This CDR3 is 15 amino acids long. Trimming left V 0 bases short and J 3 bases short, with 12 bases between. CDR3: CASSYSAMLYYEQYF. CDR3 DNA sequence: TGTGCCAGCAGTTACTCTGCCATGCTCTACTACGAGCAGTACTTC.

This chain links TRBV18 with TRBJ2-7, with 7 nucleotides matching TRBD2. With V trimmed by 0 bases and J by 7 bases, 6 bases remained unmatched. Germline loops: CDR1 KGHSH, CDR2 LQKENI. The length of the CDR3 is 14 residues. The CDR3 nucleotides are TGTGCCAGCTCACCACCGGGAGGGACGGGGGAGCAGTACTTC. It yields the protein CASSPPGGTGEQYF.

This clone has a single count. V is TRBV2 and J is TRBJ1-2; D is possibly TRBD1 (6 bases). From germline, CDR1 is SNHLY and CDR2 FYNNEI. This CDR3 comprises 10 residues. In DNA form, the CDR3 reads TGTGTCGCAGGGGACTATGGCTACACCTTC. It is translated as CVAGDYGYTF.

V usage is TRBV29-1 and J usage is TRBJ1-2, with D unresolved. V lost 0 bases and J lost 3, with 8 bases in between. The CDR3 is 13 residues long. Germline V gives CDR1 SQVTM, CDR2 ANQGSEA. CDR3: CSVEDLADYGYTF. CDR3 nucleotide sequence: TGCAGCGTTGAAGATCTGGCAGACTATGGCTACACCTTC. Complete variable domain (other parts from reference TRBV29-1 and TRBJ1-2): SAVISQKPSRDICQRGTSLTIQCQVDSQVTMMFWYRQQPGQSLTLIATANQGSEATYESGFVIDKFPISRPNLTFSTLTVSNMSPEDSSIYLCSVEDLADYGYTFGSGTRLTVV.

The chain couples TRBV30 to TRBJ1-2, with 8 bases identical to TRBD1. V lost 3 bases and J lost 5; bases outside the gene matches: 8. Germline V gene lookup returns CDR1 GTSNPN and CDR2 SVGIG (reference sequence). CDR3 length: 14 residues. The CDR3 DNA follows: TGTGCCTGGAGAGAACAGGGGGACCCTTATGGCTACACCTTC. Its translation: CAWREQGDPYGYTF. Combining the CDR3 with reference TRBV30 and TRBJ1-2 gives the whole variable domain SQTIHQWPATLVQPVGSPLSLECTVEGTSNPNLYWYRQAAGRGLQLLFYSVGIGQISSEVPQNLSASRPQDRQFILSSKKLLLSDSGFYLCAWREQGDPYGYTFGSGTRLTVV.

This rearrangement joins TRBV6-1 to TRBJ2-7; TRBD2 matches 10 bases. CDR1 and CDR2 (germline): MNHNS, SASEGT. V shed 4 bases, J shed 6 bases, and the junction held 12 bases outside the gene matches. CDR3 size: 16 residues. The CDR3: CASSVPGLAVDSEQYF. The CDR3 DNA reads as TGTGCCAGCAGTGTCCCCGGACTAGCGGTCGATAGCGAGCAGTACTTC.

This clone is a singleton in its sample. The J gene is TRBJ2-7, the V gene TRBV9; 9 nucleotides align to TRBD1. Germline trimming cut 0 bases from V and 3 bases from J; bases unmatched to any gene: 1. There are 14 residues in the CDR3. CDR1 is SGDLS and CDR2 is YYNGEE in the germline V gene. The CDR3 DNA is TGTGCCAGCAGCGTAGGGACAGGGGACTACGAGCAGTACTTC. It yields the protein CASSVGTGDYEQYF.

The gene calls are TRBV27 and TRBJ1-2; 7 bases are a match to TRBD1. The CDR3 extends over 13 amino acids. CDR1 MNHEY and CDR2 SMNVEV come from the germline V gene (reference sequence). With 8 bases clipped from V and 8 bases from J, the junction kept 11 bases outside the gene matches. CDR3 protein: CASSLTGAQGYTF. As DNA, the CDR3 is TGTGCCAGCTCTCTAACAGGGGCGCAAGGCTACACCTTC.

The chain couples TRBV28 to TRBJ1-5; D gene ambiguous. Trimming removed 2 bases at V and 9 bases at J, with 8 bases between. The CDR3 runs 12 residues. Germline CDR1 MDHEN, CDR2 SYDVKM. Here the CDR3 reads CASSLVLRPQHF. DNA of the CDR3: TGTGCCAGCAGTTTAGTGCTGAGGCCCCAGCATTTT. Variable domain in full (rest from reference TRBV28 and TRBJ1-5): DVKVTQSSRYLVKRTGEKVFLECVQDMDHENMFWYRQDPGLGLRLIYFSYDVKMKEKGDIPEGYSVSREKKERFSLILESASTNQTSMYLCASSLVLRPQHFGDGTRLSIL.

This chain joins TRBV5-1 and TRBJ1-6, with TRBD1 identical over 8 bases. J was trimmed by 0 bases and V by 4 bases; bases with no gene match: 3. Germline CDR1 SGHRS, CDR2 YFSETQ. This CDR3 is 16 amino acids long. The CDR3: CASSPGTGSYNSPLHF. CDR3 sequence (DNA): TGCGCCAGCAGCCCCGGGACAGGCTCCTATAATTCACCCCTCCACTTT.

There are a few counts of this clone. The genes are TRBV28 and TRBJ1-4; unclear D gene. Trimming took off 3 bases at V and 2 bases at J, with 4 bases between the two ends. This CDR3 is built from 13 residues. Germline V CDR1 and CDR2: MDHEN, SYDVKM. The CDR3 DNA is TGTGCCAGCAGTTTCTCCACTAATGAAAAACTGTTTTTT. Its translation: CASSFSTNEKLFF.

This sequence joins TRBV5-1 and TRBJ1-3, with no clear D. The CDR3 runs 16 residues. V lost 0 bases and J lost 2, with 12 bases in between. CDR1 is SGHRS and CDR2 is YFSETQ in the germline V gene. The CDR3 DNA is TGCGCCAGCAGCTTGGGCGGCCGGGAAACTGGAAACACCATATATTTT. This gives the protein CASSLGGRETGNTIYF.

The J gene is TRBJ1-2, the V gene TRBV25-1, with a tentative D call TRBD1 (5 bases). Trimming shortened V by 6 bases and J by 0 bases, and 11 bases separated the two germline ends. The germline V gene has CDR1 MGHDK and CDR2 SYGVNS. The CDR3 has 14 amino acids. The CDR3 loop reads CASRRDGTNYGYTF. DNA of the CDR3: TGTGCCAGCAGGCGGGACGGGACTAACTATGGCTACACCTTC.

This chain connects TRBV18 to TRBJ1-1; possible D gene TRBD1, 5 bases. This CDR3 comprises 15 residues. V lost 2 bases and J 5 bases, leaving 15 bases between the germline ends. Germline V gene lookup returns CDR1 KGHSH and CDR2 LQKENI. In DNA form, the CDR3 reads TGTGCCAGCTCACCAAGGGAGGCGGGGGAGACTGAAGCTTTCTTT. Protein product: CASSPREAGETEAFF.

The CDR3 DNA is TGTGCCAGCAGTTCCGGACAGCCCAATCAGCCCCAGCATTTT. Amino acids: CASSSGQPNQPQHF. The chain carries TRBV2 and TRBJ1-5, with a tentative D call TRBD1 (6 bases). This CDR3 is 14 amino acids long. V was clipped by 5 bases and J by 3 bases, with 11 bases between them. CDR1 SNHLY and CDR2 FYNNEI come from the germline V gene.

The J gene is TRBJ2-1, the V gene TRBV27, with D perhaps TRBD1 (6 bases). In germline, CDR1 is MNHEY, CDR2 SMNVEV (reference sequence). The CDR3 is 13 amino acids. V was clipped by 6 bases and J by 6 bases, with 12 bases between them. CDR3 nucleotide sequence: TGTGCCAGCAGGGGGGCCTTGGGCAATGAGCAGTTCTTC. It specifies CASRGALGNEQFF.

J is TRBJ2-1 and V is TRBV5-4; 9 nucleotides line up with TRBD2. Germline V gene sequence: CDR1 SGHNT, CDR2 YYREEE (reference sequence). The CDR3 length is 15 residues. V trimming: 3 bases; J trimming: 6 bases; junction bases outside the gene matches: 7. CDR3 DNA sequence: TGTGCCAGCAGCTCCTCTTTGCGGGGGGGCAATGAGCAGTTCTTC. It encodes CASSSSLRGGNEQFF.

V usage is TRBV7-9 and J usage is TRBJ1-1, with a weak D call TRBD1 (5 bases). Germline CDR1 is SEHNR and CDR2 is FQNEAQ (reference sequence). This CDR3 spans 15 amino acids. Trimming removed 2 bases at V and 1 base at J, with 11 bases between. This CDR3 is CASSLYRTGNTEAFF. In DNA, the CDR3 is TGTGCCAGCAGCTTATACAGGACGGGGAACACTGAAGCTTTCTTT.

This sequence joins TRBV4-1 and TRBJ2-1; D not resolved. Trimming removed 2 bases at V and 0 bases at J, with 11 bases between. Germline V lookup: CDR1 MGHRA, CDR2 YSYEKL. The CDR3 is 16 amino acids. The DNA for the CDR3 is TGCGCCAGCAGCCAATCACTGGCTAGCTCCTACAATGAGCAGTTCTTC. Translated: CASSQSLASSYNEQFF.

The gene calls are TRBV28 and TRBJ2-3, with D perhaps TRBD1 (7 bases). V lost 6 bases and J lost 0, with 19 bases in between. The CDR3 runs to 17 residues. Germline V gene lookup returns CDR1 MDHEN and CDR2 SYDVKM. CDR3: CASRPTGWGTSTDTQYF. The CDR3 DNA is TGTGCCAGCAGGCCGACAGGGTGGGGGACTAGCACAGATACGCAGTATTTT.

This chain links TRBV6-5 with TRBJ2-7, with 9 bases identical to TRBD2. Losses at the gene ends were 2 bases for V and 7 bases for J; bases not matched to a gene: 6. The CDR3 is made up of 14 amino acids. Looked up from germline, CDR1 is MNHEY and CDR2 is SVGAGI. The CDR3 DNA reads TGTGCCAGCAGTTACGAGCGGGGGGCCTGGGAGCAGTACTTC. Encoded protein: CASSYERGAWEQYF.

The chain uses TRBV6-5 and TRBJ1-5; possibly TRBD1 for D (5 bases). CDR1 MNHEY and CDR2 SVGAGI come from the germline V gene. This CDR3 is 14 amino acids long. V dropped 5 bases and J dropped 6 bases, with 14 bases sitting between them. The CDR3: CASSQLGGIQPQHF. CDR3 in DNA: TGTGCCAGCAGTCAATTGGGGGGGATTCAGCCCCAGCATTTT.